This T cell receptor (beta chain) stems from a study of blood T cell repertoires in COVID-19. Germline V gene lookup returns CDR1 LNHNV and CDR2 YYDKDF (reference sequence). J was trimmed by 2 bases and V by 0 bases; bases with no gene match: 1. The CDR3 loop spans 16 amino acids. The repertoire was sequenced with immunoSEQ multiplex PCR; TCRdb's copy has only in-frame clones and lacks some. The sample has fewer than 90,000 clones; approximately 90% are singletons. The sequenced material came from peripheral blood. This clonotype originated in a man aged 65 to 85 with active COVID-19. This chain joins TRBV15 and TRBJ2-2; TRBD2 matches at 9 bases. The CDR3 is CATSRDLAGNTGELFF. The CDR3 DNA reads TGTGCCACCAGCAGAGACCTAGCGGGAAACACCGGGGAGCTGTTTTTT.